This TCR beta chain was sequenced during a study of blood T cell repertoires in COVID-19. Turning to the study itself: Material from acute and convalescent COVID-19 was sourced from the United States, Italy and Spain. Sample material is recorded as cDNA or gDNA derived from T cells, B-cell-depleted T cells, or PBMCs.

Original processing notes: Cell counts per sample came from amplifying reference gene primers. The table came from immunoSEQ multiplex PCR; TCRdb's copy has only in-frame clones and leaves some out. D and trimming were read from the DNA, whereas the V and J calls and clone size are those reported in that table. Found here are around 110,000 clones, just over 90% of them singletons; the top ten hold 1.8%. There are 14 residues in the CDR3. Germline lookup yields CDR1 SGHRS and CDR2 YFSETQ. The V and J ends lost 0 bases and 9 bases respectively, with 10 bases between them. The V call is TRBV5-1, the J call TRBJ1-6, with D maybe TRBD1 (6 bases). Sequencing was carried out using peripheral blood. This TCR came from a human donor with active COVID-19. The donor label of this sample is uncertain. The CDR3 nucleotides read TGCGCCAGCAGCTTGGAGGGGGTCGGTTCACCCCTCCACTTT. Its translation is CASSLEGVGSPLHF. The variable domain in full, completed from reference TRBV5-1 and TRBJ1-6, reads KAGVTQTPRYLIKTRGQQVTLSCSPISGHRSVSWYQQTPGQGLQFLFEYFSETQRNKGNFPGRFSGRQFSNSRSEMNVSTLELGDSALYLCASSLEGVGSPLHFGNGTRLTVT.